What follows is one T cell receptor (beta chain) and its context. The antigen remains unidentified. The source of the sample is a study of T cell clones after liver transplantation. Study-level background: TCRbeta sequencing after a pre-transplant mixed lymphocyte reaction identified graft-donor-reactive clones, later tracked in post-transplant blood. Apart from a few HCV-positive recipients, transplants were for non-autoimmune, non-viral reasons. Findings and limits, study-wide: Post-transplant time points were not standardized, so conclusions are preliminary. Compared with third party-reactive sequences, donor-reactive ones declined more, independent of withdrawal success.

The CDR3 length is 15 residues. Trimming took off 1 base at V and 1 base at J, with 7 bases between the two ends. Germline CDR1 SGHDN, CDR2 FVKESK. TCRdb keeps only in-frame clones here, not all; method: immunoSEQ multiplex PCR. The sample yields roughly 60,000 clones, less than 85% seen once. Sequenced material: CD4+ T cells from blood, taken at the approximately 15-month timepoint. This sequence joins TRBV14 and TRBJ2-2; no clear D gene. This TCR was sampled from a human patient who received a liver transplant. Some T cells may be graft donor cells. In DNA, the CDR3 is TGTGCCAGCAGCCAAGGGATCTTGAACACCGGGGAGCTGTTTTTT. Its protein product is CASSQGILNTGELFF.